Only a few counts were recorded for the clone carrying this TCR beta chain. The data belong to a study of blood T cell repertoires in COVID-19. Overall study context: Researchers got acute and convalescent COVID-19 samples from the United States, Italy and Spain. From T cells, B-cell-depleted T cells, or PBMCs came the material, which was cDNA or gDNA.

Original methodology: Scientists estimated how many nucleated cells there were by amplifying reference gene primers. TCRdb keeps only in-frame clones here, not all; method: immunoSEQ multiplex PCR. For V, J and clone size, that table is used; D and trimming come from the DNA. The sample includes some 260,000 clones, around 89% of them seen just once. Germline V CDR1 and CDR2: SGHAT, FQNNGV. This CDR3 comprises 15 residues. Between the trimmed V and J ends, which lost 5 bases and 9 bases, there was a span of 17 bases. The chain carries TRBV11-2 and TRBJ1-6; a weak D match, TRBD1 (6 bases). Specimen: peripheral blood. The receptor comes from a woman under 40 with COVID-19, enrolled during active disease. CDR3 sequence reads: CASSLGGGRVSPLHF. In DNA, the CDR3 is TGTGCCAGCAGCCTCGGCGGGGGGCGCGTTTCACCCCTCCACTTT. The entire variable domain, with the rest obtained from reference TRBV11-2 and TRBJ1-6, is as follows: EAGVAQSPRYKIIEKRQSVAFWCNPISGHATLYWYQQILGQGPKLLIQFQNNGVVDDSQLPKDRFSAERLKGVDSTLKIQPAKLEDSAVYLCASSLGGGRVSPLHFGNGTRLTVT.